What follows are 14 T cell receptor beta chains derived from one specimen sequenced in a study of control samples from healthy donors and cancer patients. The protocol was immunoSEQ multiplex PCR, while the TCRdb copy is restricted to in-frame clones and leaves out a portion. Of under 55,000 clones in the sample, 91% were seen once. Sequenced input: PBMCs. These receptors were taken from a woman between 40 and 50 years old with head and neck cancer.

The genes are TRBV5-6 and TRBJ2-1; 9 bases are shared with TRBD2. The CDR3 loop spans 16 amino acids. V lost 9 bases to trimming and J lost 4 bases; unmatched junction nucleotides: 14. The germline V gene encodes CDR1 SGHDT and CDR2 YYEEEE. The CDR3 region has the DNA TGTGCCACCCGGGAGAGCGGGAGGAATTCTTACAATGAGCAGTTCTTC. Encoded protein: CATRESGRNSYNEQFF.

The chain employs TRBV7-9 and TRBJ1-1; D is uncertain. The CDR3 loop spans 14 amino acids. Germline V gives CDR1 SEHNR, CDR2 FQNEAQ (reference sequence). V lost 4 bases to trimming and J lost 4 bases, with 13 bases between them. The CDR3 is CASSWEGWGTEAFF. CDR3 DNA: TGTGCCAGCAGCTGGGAGGGCTGGGGCACTGAAGCTTTCTTT.

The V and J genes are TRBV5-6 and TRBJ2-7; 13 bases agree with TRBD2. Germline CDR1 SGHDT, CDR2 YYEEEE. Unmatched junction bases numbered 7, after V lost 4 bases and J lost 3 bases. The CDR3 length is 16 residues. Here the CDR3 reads CASSPWTSGSGYEQYF. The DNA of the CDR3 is TGTGCCAGCAGCCCCTGGACTAGCGGGAGTGGCTACGAGCAGTACTTC. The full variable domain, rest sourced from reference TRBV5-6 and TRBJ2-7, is DAGVTQSPTHLIKTRGQQVTLRCSPKSGHDTVSWYQQALGQGPQFIFQYYEEEERQRGNFPDRFSGHQFPNYSSELNVNALLLGDSALYLCASSPWTSGSGYEQYFGPGTRLTVT.

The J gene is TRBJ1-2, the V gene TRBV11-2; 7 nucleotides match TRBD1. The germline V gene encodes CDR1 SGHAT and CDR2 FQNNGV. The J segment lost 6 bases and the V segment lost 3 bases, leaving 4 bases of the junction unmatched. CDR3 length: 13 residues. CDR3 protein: CASSLGQIDGYTF. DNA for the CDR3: TGTGCCAGCAGCTTGGGACAGATTGATGGCTACACCTTC.

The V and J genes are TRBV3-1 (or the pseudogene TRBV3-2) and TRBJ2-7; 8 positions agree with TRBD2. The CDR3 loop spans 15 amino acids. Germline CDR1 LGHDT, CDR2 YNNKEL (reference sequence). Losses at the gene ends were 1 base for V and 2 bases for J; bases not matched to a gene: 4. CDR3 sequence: CASSQASSGPYEQYF. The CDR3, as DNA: TGTGCCAGCAGCCAAGCCTCTAGCGGGCCCTACGAGCAGTACTTC.

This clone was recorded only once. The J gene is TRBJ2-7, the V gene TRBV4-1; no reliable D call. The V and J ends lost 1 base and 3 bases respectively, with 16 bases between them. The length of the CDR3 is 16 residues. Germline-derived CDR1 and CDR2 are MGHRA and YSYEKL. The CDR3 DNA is TGCGCCAGCAGCCAAGGGTTAAATAACTTCATCTACGAGCAGTACTTC. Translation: CASSQGLNNFIYEQYF.

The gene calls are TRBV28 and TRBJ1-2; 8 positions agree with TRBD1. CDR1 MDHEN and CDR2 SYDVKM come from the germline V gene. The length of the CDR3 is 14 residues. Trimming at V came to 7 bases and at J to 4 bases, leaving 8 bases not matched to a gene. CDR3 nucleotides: TGTGCCAGCACCCTGGACAGGGCGGGCTATGGCTACACCTTC. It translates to CASTLDRAGYGYTF.

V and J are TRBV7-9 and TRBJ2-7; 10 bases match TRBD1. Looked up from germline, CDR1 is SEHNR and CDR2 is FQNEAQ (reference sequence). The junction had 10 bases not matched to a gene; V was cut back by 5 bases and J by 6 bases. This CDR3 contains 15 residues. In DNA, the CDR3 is TGTGCCAGCAGCATAATAGGGACAGGGGTTTCCGAGCAGTACTTC. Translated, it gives CASSIIGTGVSEQYF.

Here the CDR3 DNA reads TGTGCCAGCAGTTTAGTGAGGGGGGCCTACGAGCAGTACTTC. It is translated as CASSLVRGAYEQYF. The gene calls are TRBV27 and TRBJ2-7; either TRBD1 or TRBD2 may fit D (6 bases each). Germline-derived CDR1 and CDR2 are MNHEY and SMNVEV (reference sequence). Trimming removed 2 bases from V and 2 bases from J, with 10 bases in between. The CDR3 sequence is 14 residues long.

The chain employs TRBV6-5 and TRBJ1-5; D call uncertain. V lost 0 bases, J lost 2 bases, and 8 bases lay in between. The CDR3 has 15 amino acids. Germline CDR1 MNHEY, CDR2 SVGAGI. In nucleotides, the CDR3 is TGTGCCAGCAGTTACTCGGGGTCGGGCAATCAGCCCCAGCATTTT. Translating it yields CASSYSGSGNQPQHF.

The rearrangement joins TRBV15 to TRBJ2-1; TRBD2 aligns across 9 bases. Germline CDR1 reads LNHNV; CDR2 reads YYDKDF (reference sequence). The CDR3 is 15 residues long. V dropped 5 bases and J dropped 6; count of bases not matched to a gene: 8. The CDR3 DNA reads TGTGCCACCAGCCCGGGGCGGGGGGGAGGCAATGAGCAGTTCTTC. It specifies CATSPGRGGGNEQFF.

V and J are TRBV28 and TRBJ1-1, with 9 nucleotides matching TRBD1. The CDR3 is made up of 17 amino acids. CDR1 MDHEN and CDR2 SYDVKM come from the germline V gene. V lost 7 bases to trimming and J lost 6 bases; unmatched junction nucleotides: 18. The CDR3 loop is CASTRRLGTGLRAEAFF. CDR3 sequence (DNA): TGTGCCAGCACCCGACGTTTGGGGACAGGGTTAAGAGCTGAAGCTTTCTTT.

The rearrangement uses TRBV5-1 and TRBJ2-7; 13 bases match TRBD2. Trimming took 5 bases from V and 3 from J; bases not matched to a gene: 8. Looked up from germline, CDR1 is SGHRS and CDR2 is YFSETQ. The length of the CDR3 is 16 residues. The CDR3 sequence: CASSMGTSGDIYEQYF. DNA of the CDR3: TGCGCCAGCAGTATGGGGACTAGCGGGGATATCTACGAGCAGTACTTC.

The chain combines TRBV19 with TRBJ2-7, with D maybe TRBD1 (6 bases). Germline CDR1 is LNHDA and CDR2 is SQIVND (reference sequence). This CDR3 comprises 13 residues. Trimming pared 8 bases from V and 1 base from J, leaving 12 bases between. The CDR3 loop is CASFRDISYEQYF. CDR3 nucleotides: TGTGCCAGTTTTCGGGACATTTCCTACGAGCAGTACTTC.